This T cell receptor beta chain was recovered during a study of cytomegalovirus exposure and HLA in healthy donors. Deletions cut 7 bases from V and 3 bases from J, with 22 bases between. CDR1 and CDR2 (germline): MDHEN, SYDVKM. The CDR3 is 17 residues long. PCR employed 60 Vbeta and 13 Jbeta primers. Only in-frame clones appear in the TCRdb table, and some are missing; sequencing was by immunoSEQ multiplex PCR. The sample lists some 86,000 clones; 65% to 75% were seen once. Though probably carrying unrecorded immune exposures, donors were nominally healthy at sampling. The chain employs TRBV28 and TRBJ1-5; D gene ambiguous. Sequenced material: PBMCs. This clonotype was obtained from a man aged 25 to 40 in good health and CMV-seronegative. CDR3 sequence (DNA): TGTGCCAGCAACGTCTGGGCCGGACGGGAGGTCAATCAGCCCCAGCATTTT. Protein product: CASNVWAGREVNQPQHF.